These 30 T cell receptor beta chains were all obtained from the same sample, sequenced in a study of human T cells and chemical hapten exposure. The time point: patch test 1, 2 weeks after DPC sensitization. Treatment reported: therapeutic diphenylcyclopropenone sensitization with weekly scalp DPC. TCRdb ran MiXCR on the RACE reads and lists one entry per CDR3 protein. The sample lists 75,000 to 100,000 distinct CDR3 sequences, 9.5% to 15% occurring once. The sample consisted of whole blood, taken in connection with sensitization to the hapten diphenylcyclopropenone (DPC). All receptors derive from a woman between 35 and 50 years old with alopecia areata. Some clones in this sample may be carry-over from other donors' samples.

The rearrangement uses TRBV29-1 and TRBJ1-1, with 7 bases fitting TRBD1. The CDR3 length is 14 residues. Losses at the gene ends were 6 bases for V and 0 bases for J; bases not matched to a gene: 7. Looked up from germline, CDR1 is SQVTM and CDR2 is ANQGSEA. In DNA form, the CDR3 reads TGCAGCGTAAAGACAGGGATGGTGAACACTGAAGCTTTCTTT. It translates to CSVKTGMVNTEAFF.

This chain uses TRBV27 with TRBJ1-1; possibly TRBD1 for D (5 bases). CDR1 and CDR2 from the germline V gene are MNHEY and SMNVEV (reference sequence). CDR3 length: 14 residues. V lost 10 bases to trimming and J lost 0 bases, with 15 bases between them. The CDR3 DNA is TGTGCCAACCGACTCCAGGGCGTGAACACTGAAGCTTTCTTT. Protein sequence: CANRLQGVNTEAFF.

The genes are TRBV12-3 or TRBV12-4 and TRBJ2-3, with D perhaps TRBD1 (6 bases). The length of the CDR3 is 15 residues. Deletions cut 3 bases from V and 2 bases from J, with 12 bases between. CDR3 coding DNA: TGTGCCAGCAGTTTTCGACAGGCCGACACAGATACGCAGTATTTT. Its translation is CASSFRQADTDTQYF.

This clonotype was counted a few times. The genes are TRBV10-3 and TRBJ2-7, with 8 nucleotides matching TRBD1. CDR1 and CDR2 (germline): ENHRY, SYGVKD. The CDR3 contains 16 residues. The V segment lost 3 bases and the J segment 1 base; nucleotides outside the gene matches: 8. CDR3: CAISDFPTGGSYEQYF. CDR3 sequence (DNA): TGTGCCATCAGTGACTTCCCCACAGGGGGTTCCTACGAGCAGTACTTC.

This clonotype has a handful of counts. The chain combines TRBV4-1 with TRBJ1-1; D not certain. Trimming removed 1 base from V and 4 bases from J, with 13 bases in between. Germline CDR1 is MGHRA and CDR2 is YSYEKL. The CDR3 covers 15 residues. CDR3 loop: CASSQGELAGTEAFF. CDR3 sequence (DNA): TGCGCCAGCAGCCAAGGGGAGCTAGCTGGCACTGAAGCTTTCTTT.

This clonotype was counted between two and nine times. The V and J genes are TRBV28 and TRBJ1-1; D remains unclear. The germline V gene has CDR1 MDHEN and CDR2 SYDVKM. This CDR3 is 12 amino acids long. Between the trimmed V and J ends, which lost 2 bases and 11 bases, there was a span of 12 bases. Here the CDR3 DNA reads TGTGCCAGCAGTTTACTATGGTTAGGGGCTTTCTTT. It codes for CASSLLWLGAFF.

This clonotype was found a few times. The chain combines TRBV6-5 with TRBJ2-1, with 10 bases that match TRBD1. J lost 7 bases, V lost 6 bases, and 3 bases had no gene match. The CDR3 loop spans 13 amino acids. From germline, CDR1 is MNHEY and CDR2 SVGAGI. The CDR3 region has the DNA TGTGCCAGCAGCCCGGGACAGGGGAATGAGCAGTTCTTC. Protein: CASSPGQGNEQFF.

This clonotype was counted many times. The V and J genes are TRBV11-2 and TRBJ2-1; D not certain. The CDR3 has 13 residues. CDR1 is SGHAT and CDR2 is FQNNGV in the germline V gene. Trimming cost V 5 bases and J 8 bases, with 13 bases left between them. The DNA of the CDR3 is TGTGCCAGCAGCGCCCCAACTGGGGATGAGCAGTTCTTC. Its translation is CASSAPTGDEQFF. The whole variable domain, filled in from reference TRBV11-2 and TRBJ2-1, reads EAGVAQSPRYKIIEKRQSVAFWCNPISGHATLYWYQQILGQGPKLLIQFQNNGVVDDSQLPKDRFSAERLKGVDSTLKIQPAKLEDSAVYLCASSAPTGDEQFFGPGTRLTVL.

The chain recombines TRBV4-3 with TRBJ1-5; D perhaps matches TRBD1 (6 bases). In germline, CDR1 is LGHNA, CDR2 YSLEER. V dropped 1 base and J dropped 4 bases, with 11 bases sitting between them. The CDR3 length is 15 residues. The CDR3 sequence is CASSQGPQGNQPQHF. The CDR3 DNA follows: TGCGCCAGCAGCCAAGGCCCGCAGGGGAATCAGCCCCAGCATTTT.

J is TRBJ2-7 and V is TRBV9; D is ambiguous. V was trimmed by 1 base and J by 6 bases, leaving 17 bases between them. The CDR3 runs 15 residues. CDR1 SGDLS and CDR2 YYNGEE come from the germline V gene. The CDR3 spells CASSVIAGINSEQYF. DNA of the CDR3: TGTGCCAGCAGCGTAATCGCTGGAATCAACTCCGAGCAGTACTTC.

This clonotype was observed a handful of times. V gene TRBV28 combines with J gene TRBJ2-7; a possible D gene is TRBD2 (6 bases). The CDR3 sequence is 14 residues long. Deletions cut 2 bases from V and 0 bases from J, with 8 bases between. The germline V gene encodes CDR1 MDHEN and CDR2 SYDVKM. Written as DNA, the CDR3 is TGTGCCAGCAGTTTAGGGACTCCCTCCTACGAGCAGTACTTC. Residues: CASSLGTPSYEQYF.

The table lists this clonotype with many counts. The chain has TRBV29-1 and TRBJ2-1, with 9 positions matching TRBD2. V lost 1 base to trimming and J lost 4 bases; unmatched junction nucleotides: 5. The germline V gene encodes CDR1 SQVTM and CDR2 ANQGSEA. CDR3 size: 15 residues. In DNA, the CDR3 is TGCAGCGTTGAAGGCGGGAGGGCCAGTTACAATGAGCAGTTCTTC. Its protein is CSVEGGRASYNEQFF.

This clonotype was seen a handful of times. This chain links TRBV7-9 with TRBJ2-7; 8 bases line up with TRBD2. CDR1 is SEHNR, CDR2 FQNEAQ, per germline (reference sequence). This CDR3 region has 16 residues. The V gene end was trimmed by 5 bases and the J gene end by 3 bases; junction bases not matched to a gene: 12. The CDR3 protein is CASSPRSGGILYEQYF. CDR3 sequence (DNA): TGTGCCAGCAGCCCCCGCTCGGGAGGGATACTCTACGAGCAGTACTTC.

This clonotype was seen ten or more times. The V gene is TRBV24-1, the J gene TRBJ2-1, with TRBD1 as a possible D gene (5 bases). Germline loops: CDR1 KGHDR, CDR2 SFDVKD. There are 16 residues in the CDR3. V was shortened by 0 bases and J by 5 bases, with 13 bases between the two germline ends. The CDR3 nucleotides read TGTGCCACCAGTGATTTGTACAGGACGGATAACAATGAGCAGTTCTTC. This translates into CATSDLYRTDNNEQFF.

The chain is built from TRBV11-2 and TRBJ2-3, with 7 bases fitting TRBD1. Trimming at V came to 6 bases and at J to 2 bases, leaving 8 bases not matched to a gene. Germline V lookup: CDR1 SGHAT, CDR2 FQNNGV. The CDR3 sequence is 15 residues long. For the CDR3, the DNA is TGTGCCAGCAGTTATTTCGACAGGGTCACAGATACGCAGTATTTT. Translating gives CASSYFDRVTDTQYF.

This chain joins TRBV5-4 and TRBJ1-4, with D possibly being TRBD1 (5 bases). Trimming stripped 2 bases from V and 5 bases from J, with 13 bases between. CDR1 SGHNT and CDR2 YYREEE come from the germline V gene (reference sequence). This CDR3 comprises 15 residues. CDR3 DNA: TGTGCCAGCAGCTTAGGACAAGGATTAAATGAAAAACTGTTTTTT. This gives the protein CASSLGQGLNEKLFF.

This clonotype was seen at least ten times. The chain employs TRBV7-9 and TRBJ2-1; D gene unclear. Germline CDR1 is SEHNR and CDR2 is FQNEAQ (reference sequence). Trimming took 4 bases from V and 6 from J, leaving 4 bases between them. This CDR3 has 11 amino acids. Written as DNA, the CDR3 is TGTGCCAGCAGCTCTAGCAATGAGCAGTTCTTC. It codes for CASSSSNEQFF.

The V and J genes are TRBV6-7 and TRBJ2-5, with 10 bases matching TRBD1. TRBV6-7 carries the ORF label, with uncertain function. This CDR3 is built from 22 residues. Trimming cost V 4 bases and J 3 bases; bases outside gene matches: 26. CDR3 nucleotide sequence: TGTGCCAGCAGTTTTTCTCTACCGGGACAGGGGAATGGATTCGTCCTAGAAGAGACCCAGTACTTC. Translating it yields CASSFSLPGQGNGFVLEETQYF.

The CDR3 DNA sequence: TGTGCCAGCAGTTACTCTGGGTCTGGGGCCAACGTCCTGACTTTC. Its translation: CASSYSGSGANVLTF. The chain is built from TRBV6-2 or TRBV6-3 and TRBJ2-6; no clear D. V was shortened by 0 bases and J by 1 base, with 4 bases between the two germline ends. The length of the CDR3 is 15 residues. Germline loops: CDR1 MNHEY, CDR2 SVGEGT.

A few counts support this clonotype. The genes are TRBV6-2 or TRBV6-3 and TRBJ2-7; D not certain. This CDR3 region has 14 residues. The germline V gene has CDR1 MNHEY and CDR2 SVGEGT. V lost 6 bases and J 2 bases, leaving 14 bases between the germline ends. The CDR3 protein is CASRSAGATYEQYF. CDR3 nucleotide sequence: TGTGCCAGCAGGTCGGCAGGCGCTACCTACGAGCAGTACTTC.

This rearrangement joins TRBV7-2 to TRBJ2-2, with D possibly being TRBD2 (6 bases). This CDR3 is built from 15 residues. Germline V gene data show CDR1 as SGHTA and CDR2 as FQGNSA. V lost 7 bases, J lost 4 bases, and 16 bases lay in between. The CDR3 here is CASKLGGPGTGELFF. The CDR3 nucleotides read TGTGCCAGCAAACTAGGAGGGCCGGGCACCGGGGAGCTGTTTTTT.

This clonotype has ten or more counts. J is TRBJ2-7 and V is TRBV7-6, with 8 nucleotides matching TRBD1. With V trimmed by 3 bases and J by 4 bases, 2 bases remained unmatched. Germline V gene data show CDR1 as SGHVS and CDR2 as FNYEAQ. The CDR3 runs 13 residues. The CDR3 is CASSLGQEYEQYF. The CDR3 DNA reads TGTGCCAGCAGCTTGGGACAGGAGTACGAGCAGTACTTC.

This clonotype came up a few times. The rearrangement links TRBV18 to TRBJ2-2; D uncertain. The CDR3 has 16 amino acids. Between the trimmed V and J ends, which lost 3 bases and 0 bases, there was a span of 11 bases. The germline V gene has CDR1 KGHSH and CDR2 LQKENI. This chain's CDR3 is CASSPSYSTNTGELFF. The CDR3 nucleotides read TGTGCCAGCTCACCGAGTTACAGTACGAACACCGGGGAGCTGTTTTTT.

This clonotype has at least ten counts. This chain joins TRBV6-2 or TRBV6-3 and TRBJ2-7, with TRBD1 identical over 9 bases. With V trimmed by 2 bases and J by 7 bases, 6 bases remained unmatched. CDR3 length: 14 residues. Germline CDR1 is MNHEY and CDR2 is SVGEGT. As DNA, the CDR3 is TGTGCCAGCAGTTACGAACAGGGGGCGTATGAGCAGTACTTC. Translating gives CASSYEQGAYEQYF.

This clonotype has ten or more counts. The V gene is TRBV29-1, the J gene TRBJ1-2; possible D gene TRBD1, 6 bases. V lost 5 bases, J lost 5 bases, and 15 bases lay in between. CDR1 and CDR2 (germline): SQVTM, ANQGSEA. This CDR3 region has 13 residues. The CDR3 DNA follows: TGCAGCGTTTCCGGACAGCGGGATTATGGCTACACCTTC. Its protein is CSVSGQRDYGYTF.

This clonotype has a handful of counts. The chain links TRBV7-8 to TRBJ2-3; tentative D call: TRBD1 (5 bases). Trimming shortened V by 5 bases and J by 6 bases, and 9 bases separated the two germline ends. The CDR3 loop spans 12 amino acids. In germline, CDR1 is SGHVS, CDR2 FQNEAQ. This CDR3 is CASSPGYDTQYF. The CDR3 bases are TGTGCCAGCAGCCCAGGGTACGATACGCAGTATTTT.

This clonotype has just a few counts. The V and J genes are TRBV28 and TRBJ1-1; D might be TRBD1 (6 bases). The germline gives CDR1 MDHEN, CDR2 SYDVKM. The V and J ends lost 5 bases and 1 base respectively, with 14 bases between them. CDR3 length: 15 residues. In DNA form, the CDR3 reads TGTGCCAGCAGTCCCACCGGGACATCGAACACTGAAGCTTTCTTT. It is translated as CASSPTGTSNTEAFF.

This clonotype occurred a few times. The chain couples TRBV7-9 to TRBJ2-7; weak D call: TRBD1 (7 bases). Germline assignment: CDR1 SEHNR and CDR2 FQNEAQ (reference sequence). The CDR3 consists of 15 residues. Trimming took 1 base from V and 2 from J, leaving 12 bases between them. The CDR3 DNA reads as TGTGCCAGCAGCTTAGGGACAGGAGGGGCCTACGAGCAGTACTTC. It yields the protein CASSLGTGGAYEQYF.

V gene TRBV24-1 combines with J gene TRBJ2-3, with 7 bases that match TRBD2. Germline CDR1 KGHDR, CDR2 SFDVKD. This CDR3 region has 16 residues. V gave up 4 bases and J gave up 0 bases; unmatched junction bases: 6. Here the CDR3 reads CATSDPTSPSTDTQYF. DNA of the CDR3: TGTGCCACCAGTGACCCGACTAGCCCCAGCACAGATACGCAGTATTTT.

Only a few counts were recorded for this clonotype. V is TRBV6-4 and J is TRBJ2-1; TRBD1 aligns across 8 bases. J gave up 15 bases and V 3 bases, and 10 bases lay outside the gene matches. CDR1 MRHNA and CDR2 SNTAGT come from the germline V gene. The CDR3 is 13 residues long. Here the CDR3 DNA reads TGTGCCAGCAGTGAACTCCCGACAGGGGAGTTGTTCTTC. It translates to CASSELPTGELFF.